This T cell receptor (beta chain) was identified in a study of blood T cell repertoires in COVID-19. Assay: immunoSEQ multiplex PCR; the TCRdb copy retains only in-frame clones and omits some. The sample lists fewer than 350,000 clones, roughly 87% occurring once. The specimen was peripheral blood. The clonotype comes from a man in his late teens or twenties with active or convalescent COVID-19.

The CDR3 protein is CASSATGQDIYGYTF. CDR3 nucleotides: TGCGCCAGCAGCGCCACGGGACAGGATATCTATGGCTACACCTTC. The chain links TRBV5-1 to TRBJ1-2; 8 bases are a match to TRBD1. This CDR3 spans 15 amino acids. Germline CDR1 SGHRS, CDR2 YFSETQ. V trimming: 4 bases; J trimming: 4 bases; junction bases outside the gene matches: 9.